This TCR beta chain was sequenced during a study of blood T cell repertoires in COVID-19. On the study more broadly: T cells, B-cell-depleted T cells, or PBMCs provided the cDNA or gDNA that served as material.

Libraries were prepared by immunoSEQ multiplex PCR; TCRdb keeps only in-frame clonotypes and omits some of them. The table has 84,000 or so clones, approximately 78% seen once; the top ten hold 1.2%. Sample: peripheral blood. This clonotype was obtained from a woman older than 75 with acute or convalescent COVID-19.

CDR3 loop: CASSTYRAEAFF. CDR3 in DNA: TGTGCCAGCAGTACCTACAGGGCCGAAGCTTTCTTT. The chain recombines TRBV25-1 with TRBJ1-1; D perhaps matches TRBD1 (6 bases). V lost 5 bases, J lost 8 bases, and 12 bases lay in between. This CDR3 region has 12 residues. Germline V lookup: CDR1 MGHDK, CDR2 SYGVNS.